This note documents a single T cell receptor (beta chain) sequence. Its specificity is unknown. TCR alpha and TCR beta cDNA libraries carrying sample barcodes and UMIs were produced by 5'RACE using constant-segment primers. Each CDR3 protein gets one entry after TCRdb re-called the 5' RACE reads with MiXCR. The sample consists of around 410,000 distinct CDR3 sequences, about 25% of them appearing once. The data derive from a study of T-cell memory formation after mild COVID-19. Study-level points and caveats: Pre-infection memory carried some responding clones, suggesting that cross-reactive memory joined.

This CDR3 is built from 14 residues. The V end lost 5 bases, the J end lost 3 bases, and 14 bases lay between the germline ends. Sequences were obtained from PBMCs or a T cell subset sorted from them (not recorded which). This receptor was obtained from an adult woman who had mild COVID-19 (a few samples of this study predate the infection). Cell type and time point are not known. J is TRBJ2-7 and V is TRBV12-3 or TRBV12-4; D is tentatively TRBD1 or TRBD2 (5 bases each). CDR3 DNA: TGTGCCAGCAGTCGGGACGTGGGCCTCTACGAGCAGTACTTC. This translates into CASSRDVGLYEQYF.